Presented here are 32 T cell receptor beta chains from one specimen sequenced in a study of shared clonotypes between healthy human individuals. Measured with immunoSEQ multiplex PCR; TCRdb has only the in-frame clones, and not every one. The profile shows approximately 1.5 million clones, 98% of them singletons. The sequenced sample consisted of naive CD4+ T cells sorted from blood. The subset is: CD45RA+ positively selected. The receptors were sampled from a man aged 25 to 45 in good health.

This chain uses TRBV5-5 with TRBJ2-7; maybe TRBD1 (5 bases). The V end was cut by 0 bases, the J end by 4 bases, with 11 bases between. Germline-derived CDR1 and CDR2 are SGHKS and YYEKEE (reference sequence). The CDR3 covers 14 residues. CDR3 sequence reads: CASSLATGLYEQYF. CDR3 sequence (DNA): TGTGCCAGCAGCTTGGCCACAGGTTTGTACGAGCAGTACTTC.

The rearrangement links TRBV7-2 to TRBJ2-2, with no clear D. V was shortened by 0 bases and J by 2 bases, with 10 bases between the two germline ends. Germline V gene data show CDR1 as SGHTA and CDR2 as FQGNSA. The CDR3 spans 16 residues. CDR3 loop: CASSLAPRSNTGELFF. Here the CDR3 DNA reads TGTGCCAGCAGCTTAGCGCCCCGTTCAAACACCGGGGAGCTGTTTTTT. Variable domain in full (rest from reference TRBV7-2 and TRBJ2-2): GAGVSQSPSNKVTEKGKDVELRCDPISGHTALYWYRQSLGQGLEFLIYFQGNSAPDKSGLPSDRFSAERTGGSVSTLTIQRTQQEDSAVYLCASSLAPRSNTGELFFGEGSRLTVL.

For this clone: Compared with germline, one end of the junction differs, possibly owing to a read error. The V gene is TRBV27, the J gene TRBJ2-3, with 10 bases lining up with TRBD1. Germline CDR1 and CDR2: MNHEY and SMNVEV (reference sequence). The CDR3 is made up of 17 amino acids. Here the CDR3 DNA reads TGTGCCAGCAGTCCCCATGACAGGGGGCGAAAATCCGGGACGCCAAACTTT. The encoded protein is CASSPHDRGRKSGTPNF.

The chain uses TRBV5-1 and TRBJ2-5; D ambiguous. The CDR3 spans 14 residues. Trimming cost V 4 bases and J 1 base, with 11 bases left between them. Germline V gives CDR1 SGHRS, CDR2 YFSETQ. The CDR3 DNA reads as TGCGCCAGCAGCAAGAGGACGCCCCAAGAGACCCAGTACTTC. It specifies CASSKRTPQETQYF. The whole variable domain, filled in from reference TRBV5-1 and TRBJ2-5, reads KAGVTQTPRYLIKTRGQQVTLSCSPISGHRSVSWYQQTPGQGLQFLFEYFSETQRNKGNFPGRFSGRQFSNSRSEMNVSTLELGDSALYLCASSKRTPQETQYFGPGTRLLVL.

The chain joins TRBV5-6 to TRBJ1-5; 9 bases agree with TRBD1. V trimming: 4 bases; J trimming: 3 bases; junction bases outside the gene matches: 8. Germline values: CDR1 SGHDT, CDR2 YYEEEE. The CDR3 contains 16 residues. The CDR3 sequence: CASSTGTGNNNQPQHF. In DNA form, the CDR3 reads TGTGCCAGCAGCACCGGGACAGGGAATAACAATCAGCCCCAGCATTTT.

The gene calls are TRBV9 and TRBJ2-7; the D gene is possibly TRBD2 (5 bases). With 0 bases removed from V and 2 bases from J, the gap between germline ends came to 12 bases. This CDR3 has 15 amino acids. Germline values: CDR1 SGDLS, CDR2 YYNGEE. The CDR3 spells CASSVGTRYAYEQYF. CDR3 bases: TGTGCCAGCAGCGTAGGGACTCGGTACGCCTACGAGCAGTACTTC. Full variable domain (remainder filled in from reference TRBV9 and TRBJ2-7): DSGVTQTPKHLITATGQRVTLRCSPRSGDLSVYWYQQSLDQGLQFLIQYYNGEERAKGNILERFSAQQFPDLHSELNLSSLELGDSALYFCASSVGTRYAYEQYFGPGTRLTVT.

The chain combines TRBV15 with TRBJ2-1, with 7 bases fitting TRBD1. The germline V gene has CDR1 LNHNV and CDR2 YYDKDF (reference sequence). This CDR3 is built from 13 residues. V shed 6 bases, J shed 5 bases, and the junction held 4 bases outside the gene matches. Here the CDR3 reads CATRDRTHNEQFF. In DNA, the CDR3 is TGTGCCACCAGGGACAGGACTCACAATGAGCAGTTCTTC.

On this clone itself: The sample holds other DNA sequences that translate to the same CDR3. This chain uses TRBV5-1 with TRBJ2-1, with 15 bases fitting TRBD2. Looked up from germline, CDR1 is SGHRS and CDR2 is YFSETQ. V lost 3 bases, J lost 1 base, and 2 bases stayed unmatched. The length of the CDR3 is 17 residues. CDR3 in amino acids: CASSWGLAGGSYNEQFF. DNA for the CDR3: TGCGCCAGCAGCTGGGGACTAGCGGGAGGATCCTACAATGAGCAGTTCTTC.

The chain couples TRBV7-9 to TRBJ1-4; D is ambiguous. The CDR3 extends over 19 amino acids. Germline lookup yields CDR1 SEHNR and CDR2 FQNEAQ (reference sequence). V lost 5 bases and J lost 0, with 22 bases in between. DNA of the CDR3: TGTGCCAGCAGCCAGTCGTGGCAGACCGCGGCCGCAACTAATGAAAAACTGTTTTTT. Translation: CASSQSWQTAAATNEKLFF.

Details on this clone: Other DNA sequences within the sample encode an identical CDR3. The chain carries TRBV19 and TRBJ2-1, with unresolved D. CDR3 length equals 11 residues. Trimming pared 4 bases from V and 6 bases from J, leaving 4 bases between. CDR1 is LNHDA, CDR2 SQIVND, per germline (reference sequence). The CDR3 loop reads CASSRTNEQFF. The CDR3 DNA follows: TGTGCCAGTAGTAGGACCAATGAGCAGTTCTTC.

The genes are TRBV6-1 and TRBJ1-2, with a tentative D call TRBD1 (5 bases). V lost 4 bases, J lost 4 bases, and 13 bases lay in between. Per germline, CDR1 MNHNS and CDR2 SASEGT. The CDR3 sequence is 14 residues long. CDR3 sequence reads: CASSADGGLYGYTF. CDR3 DNA sequence: TGTGCCAGCAGTGCCGACGGGGGACTCTATGGCTACACCTTC.

The chain couples TRBV5-1 to TRBJ2-3; 13 bases match TRBD2. V shed 4 bases, J shed 4 bases, and the junction held 6 bases outside the gene matches. This CDR3 is 16 amino acids long. Per germline, CDR1 SGHRS and CDR2 YFSETQ. This CDR3 reads CASSPGLAGVADTQYF. In nucleotides, the CDR3 is TGCGCCAGCAGCCCCGGACTAGCGGGAGTAGCAGATACGCAGTATTTT.

The chain carries TRBV21-1 and TRBJ2-7. TRBV21-1 is flagged as a pseudogene. The CDR3 contains 20 residues. The CDR3, as DNA: TGTGCCAGCAGCAAAACCCCCGCGGGGTTCCGGACAGAGTCCTTCTACGAGCAGTACTTC. Protein sequence: CASSKTPAGFRTESFYEQYF.

This clone was picked up one time. The rearrangement uses TRBV10-3 and TRBJ2-1; TRBD2 agrees at 11 bases. J was trimmed by 8 bases and V by 8 bases; bases with no gene match: 11. Germline V CDR1 and CDR2: ENHRY, SYGVKD. The length of the CDR3 is 15 residues. The CDR3 here is CAIGRTLAGGDEQFF. CDR3 sequence (DNA): TGTGCCATCGGACGAACGCTAGCGGGAGGCGATGAGCAGTTCTTC.

This chain joins TRBV30 and TRBJ1-5, with 7 bases identical to TRBD1. This CDR3 is 15 amino acids long. Per the germline V gene, CDR1 is GTSNPN and CDR2 is SVGIG (reference sequence). V lost 2 bases to trimming and J lost 3 bases; unmatched junction nucleotides: 7. CDR3 protein: CAWSSTGLFNQPQHF. CDR3 coding DNA: TGTGCCTGGAGTTCGACAGGGCTTTTCAATCAGCCCCAGCATTTT. The entire variable domain, with the rest obtained from reference TRBV30 and TRBJ1-5, is as follows: SQTIHQWPATLVQPVGSPLSLECTVEGTSNPNLYWYRQAAGRGLQLLFYSVGIGQISSEVPQNLSASRPQDRQFILSSKKLLLSDSGFYLCAWSSTGLFNQPQHFGDGTRLSIL.

The chain recombines TRBV2 with TRBJ2-1; perhaps TRBD2 as D (7 bases). CDR1 and CDR2 (germline): SNHLY, FYNNEI. With 6 bases removed from V and 5 bases from J, the gap between germline ends came to 14 bases. CDR3 length: 14 amino acids. The CDR3: CASSRGAGDNEQFF. The CDR3 DNA follows: TGTGCCAGCAGCCGGGGGGCCGGGGACAATGAGCAGTTCTTC.

The V and J genes are TRBV29-1 and TRBJ2-7, with D possibly being TRBD1 (6 bases). Germline V gene lookup returns CDR1 SQVTM and CDR2 ANQGSEA. This CDR3 is built from 15 residues. V lost 4 bases and J 3 bases, leaving 19 bases between the germline ends. In DNA, the CDR3 is TGCAGCGTTGTTCGGCGAGACAGGTCTTACTACGAGCAGTACTTC. This translates into CSVVRRDRSYYEQYF.

The chain couples TRBV18 to TRBJ2-1, with a weak D call TRBD1 (5 bases). The germline V gene has CDR1 KGHSH and CDR2 LQKENI. The V end was cut by 0 bases, the J end by 6 bases, with 15 bases between. The CDR3 is 16 residues long. CDR3 nucleotide sequence: TGTGCCAGCTCACCACCCACAGGTATTTTTGGCAATGAGCAGTTCTTC. Amino acid sequence: CASSPPTGIFGNEQFF.

Worth noting for this clone: This CDR3 is also generated by other DNA sequences in the sample. The chain combines TRBV20-1 with TRBJ2-5, with a weak D call TRBD2 (6 bases). Germline loops: CDR1 DFQATT, CDR2 SNEGSKA (reference sequence). The CDR3 totals 11 residues. Trimming left V 3 bases short and J 4 bases short, with 6 bases between. CDR3 loop: CSASGRETQYF. The CDR3 DNA follows: TGCAGTGCTAGCGGGAGAGAGACCCAGTACTTC.

The V gene is TRBV29-1, the J gene TRBJ2-7; no clear D gene. The ends were cut back, 8 bases at V and 3 bases at J, with 11 bases in the middle. Germline V lookup: CDR1 SQVTM, CDR2 ANQGSEA. This CDR3 region has 11 residues. Written as DNA, the CDR3 is TGCAGCAACAAAAAGGGCTACGAGCAGTACTTC. Translation gives CSNKKGYEQYF.

The chain couples TRBV6-5 to TRBJ2-7; perhaps TRBD1 as D (5 bases). Germline CDR1 and CDR2: MNHEY and SVGAGI. The CDR3 loop spans 14 amino acids. Trimming stripped 6 bases from V and 1 base from J, with 13 bases between. CDR3 protein: CASRTRRGSYEQYF. CDR3 in DNA: TGTGCCAGCAGGACGCGAAGGGGTTCCTACGAGCAGTACTTC.

V usage is TRBV7-3 and J usage is TRBJ2-7; D call uncertain. CDR1 is SGHTA and CDR2 is FQGTGA in the germline V gene. The CDR3 is 14 residues long. V was cut by 6 bases and J by 5 bases, with 17 bases left in between. The CDR3 sequence is CASSLSGWGNEQYF. CDR3 coding DNA: TGTGCCAGCAGTCTGAGTGGGTGGGGAAACGAGCAGTACTTC.

V usage is TRBV7-2 and J usage is TRBJ2-5; D might be TRBD2 (6 bases). CDR1 is SGHTA and CDR2 is FQGNSA in the germline V gene. V was shortened by 5 bases and J by 1 base, with 23 bases between the two germline ends. CDR3 length equals 18 residues. Written as DNA, the CDR3 is TGTGCCAGCAGCCCAAAGACGACCTTCGGGGGTCTCCAAGAGACCCAGTACTTC. Protein sequence: CASSPKTTFGGLQETQYF. The full variable domain, with the rest looked up from reference TRBV7-2 and TRBJ2-5, is GAGVSQSPSNKVTEKGKDVELRCDPISGHTALYWYRQSLGQGLEFLIYFQGNSAPDKSGLPSDRFSAERTGGSVSTLTIQRTQQEDSAVYLCASSPKTTFGGLQETQYFGPGTRLLVL.

Details on this clone: The same CDR3 can be traced to other DNA sequences in this sample. V and J are TRBV9 and TRBJ2-2, with D hard to call. Germline-derived CDR1 and CDR2 are SGDLS and YYNGEE. V lost 0 bases to trimming and J lost 4 bases, with 4 bases between them. The CDR3 is made up of 13 amino acids. In DNA, the CDR3 is TGTGCCAGCAGCGTAGCCCCCACCGGGGAGCTGTTTTTT. Amino acid sequence: CASSVAPTGELFF. The whole variable domain, filled in from reference TRBV9 and TRBJ2-2, reads DSGVTQTPKHLITATGQRVTLRCSPRSGDLSVYWYQQSLDQGLQFLIQYYNGEERAKGNILERFSAQQFPDLHSELNLSSLELGDSALYFCASSVAPTGELFFGEGSRLTVL.

The chain recombines TRBV4-1 with TRBJ2-1; D assignment may be TRBD1 or TRBD2 (5 bases each). This CDR3 is built from 14 residues. Germline V lookup: CDR1 MGHRA, CDR2 YSYEKL. V was pared by 2 bases and J by 7 bases, with 12 bases between. CDR3 sequence (DNA): TGCGCCAGCAGCCAATCAGGGACCGGGAATGAGCAGTTCTTC. This encodes CASSQSGTGNEQFF.

The genes are TRBV27 and TRBJ2-5; 11 bases are a match to TRBD2. After removal of 6 bases from V and 0 bases from J, the junction contained 15 bases not matched to a gene. CDR3 length equals 19 residues. Germline CDR1 reads MNHEY; CDR2 reads SMNVEV (reference sequence). The CDR3 here is CASRPPVAGGPVYQETQYF. DNA for the CDR3: TGTGCCAGCAGGCCACCCGTAGCGGGAGGGCCTGTGTACCAAGAGACCCAGTACTTC.

The chain employs TRBV5-1 and TRBJ1-1; no clear D. CDR1 is SGHRS, CDR2 YFSETQ, per germline. The V gene lost 0 bases and the J gene lost 1 base, with 13 bases spanning the gap. This CDR3 comprises 16 residues. CDR3 sequence: CASSLVGRTKNTEAFF. The CDR3 region has the DNA TGCGCCAGCAGCTTGGTGGGCAGGACTAAGAACACTGAAGCTTTCTTT.

This chain uses TRBV19 with TRBJ1-2, with D tentatively TRBD1 (5 bases). Germline V lookup: CDR1 LNHDA, CDR2 SQIVND (reference sequence). The CDR3 is 15 amino acids. The V gene lost 7 bases and the J gene lost 4 bases, with 19 bases spanning the gap. In DNA form, the CDR3 reads TGTGCCAGTACCCCCGAGTTGGGGCAAGCCTATGGCTACACCTTC. Protein product: CASTPELGQAYGYTF.

The chain is built from TRBV5-1 and TRBJ2-2; possibly TRBD1 for D (6 bases). From germline, CDR1 is SGHRS and CDR2 YFSETQ. V lost 5 bases, J lost 4 bases, and 24 bases lay in between. The CDR3 spans 18 residues. This chain's CDR3 is CASSHHERTVRITGELFF. In nucleotides, the CDR3 is TGCGCCAGCAGTCATCACGAGCGGACAGTGCGAATCACCGGGGAGCTGTTTTTT.

V and J are TRBV9 and TRBJ2-1; 7 positions agree with TRBD2. V gave up 4 bases and J gave up 4 bases; unmatched junction bases: 8. The CDR3 loop spans 15 amino acids. Germline CDR1 reads SGDLS; CDR2 reads YYNGEE. The chain's CDR3 is CASSSLAAFYNEQFF. In DNA form, the CDR3 reads TGTGCCAGCAGCTCCCTAGCGGCTTTTTACAATGAGCAGTTCTTC.

The rearrangement uses TRBV27 and TRBJ2-5; D could derive from TRBD1 or TRBD2 (5 bases each). Germline CDR1 and CDR2: MNHEY and SMNVEV (reference sequence). Trimming shortened V by 3 bases and J by 1 base, and 12 bases separated the two germline ends. There are 15 residues in the CDR3. The CDR3 is CASSFSRGPQETQYF. The CDR3 DNA sequence: TGTGCCAGCAGTTTTAGCCGGGGCCCCCAAGAGACCCAGTACTTC.

The J gene is TRBJ2-5, the V gene TRBV5-1, with 13 bases identical to TRBD2. Germline loops: CDR1 SGHRS, CDR2 YFSETQ. The ends lost 4 bases at V and 5 bases at J; junction bases unmatched: 5. The CDR3 covers 15 residues. The CDR3 DNA follows: TGCGCCAGCAGCGAGGGACTAGCGGGATCTGAGACCCAGTACTTC. Its protein product is CASSEGLAGSETQYF.